The rows below give T cell receptor beta chains drawn from one sample of a study of shared clonotypes between healthy human individuals. Only in-frame clones appear in the TCRdb table, and some are missing; sequencing was by immunoSEQ multiplex PCR. The table records roughly 1,600,000 clones, approximately 98.5% of them present only once. The sequenced sample consisted of naive CD4+ T cells sorted from blood. The receptors derive from a young man in good health. Each CDR3 is given with its conserved first and last residue. Only some rows state a clone size, as once, few, many or a class for expanded clones.

V gene: TRBV30
J gene: TRBJ2-4
clone size: .
CDR3 length: 12
CDR3 protein: CAWRDQGNIQYF

V gene: TRBV5-1
J gene: TRBJ2-6
clone size: .
CDR3 length: 16
CDR3 protein: CASGSVRGSGANVLTF

V gene: TRBV6-5
J gene: TRBJ2-7
clone size: .
CDR3 length: 15
CDR3 protein: CASRKGTGGISEQYF

V gene: TRBV9
J gene: TRBJ2-5
clone size: .
CDR3 length: 15
CDR3 protein: CASSVAAEESGTQYF

V gene: TRBV7-8
J gene: TRBJ1-4
clone size: .
CDR3 length: 18
CDR3 protein: CASSLERSRGLVGEKLFF

V gene: TRBV18
J gene: TRBJ2-7
clone size: .
CDR3 length: 12
CDR3 protein: CASSAGGYEQYF

V gene: TRBV5-1
J gene: TRBJ2-1
clone size: once
CDR3 length: 15
CDR3 protein: CASSGTSGTYNEQFF

V gene: TRBV28
J gene: TRBJ1-1
clone size: .
CDR3 length: 13
CDR3 protein: CASSKDRETEAFF

V gene: TRBV27
J gene: TRBJ2-7
clone size: .
CDR3 length: 14
CDR3 protein: CASSASGGSYEQYF

V gene: TRBV5-4
J gene: TRBJ2-7
clone size: .
CDR3 length: 13
CDR3 protein: CASSPEPLYEQYF

V gene: TRBV25-1
J gene: TRBJ2-7
clone size: .
CDR3 length: 13
CDR3 protein: CASSDRSGSEQYF

V gene: TRBV19
J gene: TRBJ2-2
clone size: .
CDR3 length: 14
CDR3 protein: CASRSGHNTGELFF

V gene: TRBV2
J gene: TRBJ1-1
clone size: .
CDR3 length: 15
CDR3 protein: CASSGGGQGNTEAFF

V gene: TRBV27
J gene: TRBJ2-7
clone size: .
CDR3 length: 15
CDR3 protein: CASTQSGRASYEQYF

V gene: TRBV2
J gene: TRBJ1-5
clone size: .
CDR3 length: 14
CDR3 protein: CASSEASSDQPQHF

V gene: TRBV9
J gene: TRBJ2-5
clone size: .
CDR3 length: 15
CDR3 protein: CASSVVGLAGGGPHF

V gene: TRBV9
J gene: TRBJ2-1
clone size: .
CDR3 length: 17
CDR3 protein: CASSVGGDGSIYNEQFF

V gene: TRBV5-6
J gene: TRBJ2-3
clone size: .
CDR3 length: 15
CDR3 protein: CASKFGGRSTDTQYF

V gene: TRBV5-1
J gene: TRBJ1-5
clone size: .
CDR3 length: 13
CDR3 protein: CASSFDSNQPQHF

V gene: TRBV7-9
J gene: TRBJ2-2
clone size: .
CDR3 length: 12
CDR3 protein: CASSLGSGELFF

V gene: TRBV5-1
J gene: TRBJ1-1
clone size: .
CDR3 length: 13
CDR3 protein: CASRLDSYTEAFF

V gene: TRBV29-1
J gene: TRBJ2-7
clone size: .
CDR3 length: 16
CDR3 protein: CSVAHKPRQPSYEQYF

V gene: TRBV2
J gene: TRBJ2-1
clone size: .
CDR3 length: 17
CDR3 protein: CASSEARRDSNTNEQFF

V gene: TRBV18
J gene: TRBJ1-1
clone size: .
CDR3 length: 13
CDR3 protein: CASSSGTATEAFF

V gene: TRBV6-6
J gene: TRBJ2-4
clone size: .
CDR3 length: 15
CDR3 protein: CASSQPTSVNYIQYF

V gene: TRBV4-1
J gene: TRBJ1-4
clone size: .
CDR3 length: 14
CDR3 protein: CASSQEAELSRLFF

V gene: TRBV28
J gene: TRBJ2-7
clone size: .
CDR3 length: 11
CDR3 protein: CASSFSYEQYF

V gene: TRBV14
J gene: TRBJ2-3
clone size: .
CDR3 length: 16
CDR3 protein: CASRTLGQRCTDTQYF

V gene: TRBV27
J gene: TRBJ2-6
clone size: once
CDR3 length: 17
CDR3 protein: CASREDRGAPGANVLTF

V gene: TRBV5-6
J gene: TRBJ1-2
clone size: .
CDR3 length: 13
CDR3 protein: CASSFGRENGYTF

V gene: TRBV7-2
J gene: TRBJ1-5
clone size: .
CDR3 length: 15
CDR3 protein: CASSFGGTSNQPQHF

V gene: TRBV6-6
J gene: TRBJ2-3
clone size: .
CDR3 length: 14
CDR3 protein: CASSYSIGTDTQYF

V gene: TRBV7-2
J gene: TRBJ1-1
clone size: once
CDR3 length: 13
CDR3 protein: CASSYRERTEAFF

V gene: TRBV5-5
J gene: TRBJ2-7
clone size: .
CDR3 length: 13
CDR3 protein: CASSGWERGEQYF

V gene: TRBV5-1
J gene: TRBJ2-3
clone size: .
CDR3 length: 14
CDR3 protein: CASSFGLGVDTQYF

V gene: TRBV6-1
J gene: TRBJ2-3
clone size: .
CDR3 length: 11
CDR3 protein: CASSATDTQYF

V gene: TRBV5-1
J gene: TRBJ2-5
clone size: .
CDR3 length: 13
CDR3 protein: CASSWTVEETQYF

V gene: TRBV27
J gene: TRBJ1-3
clone size: .
CDR3 length: 16
CDR3 protein: CASRLDRGNSGNTIYF

V gene: TRBV28
J gene: TRBJ1-5
clone size: .
CDR3 length: 13
CDR3 protein: CASLGRRNQPQHF

V gene: TRBV4-2
J gene: TRBJ1-4
clone size: .
CDR3 length: 17
CDR3 protein: CASSHRQGGRINEKLFF

V gene: TRBV2
J gene: TRBJ1-5
clone size: .
CDR3 length: 14
CDR3 protein: CASSQDRGNQPQHF

V gene: TRBV6-1
J gene: TRBJ2-1
clone size: .
CDR3 length: 14
CDR3 protein: CASSPSGSYNEQFF

V gene: TRBV6-5
J gene: TRBJ2-3
clone size: .
CDR3 length: 15
CDR3 protein: CASRPGLAGGNTQYF

V gene: TRBV11-3
J gene: TRBJ2-3
clone size: .
CDR3 length: 16
CDR3 protein: CASSRSGAGAADTQYF

V gene: TRBV28
J gene: TRBJ2-7
clone size: .
CDR3 length: 19
CDR3 protein: CASRNRGGLQTSGRVWQYF

V gene: TRBV15
J gene: TRBJ1-5
clone size: .
CDR3 length: 16
CDR3 protein: CATSRGDQGGGQPQHF

V gene: TRBV29-1
J gene: TRBJ2-1
clone size: .
CDR3 length: 9
CDR3 protein: CSGGTEQFF

V gene: TRBV9
J gene: TRBJ2-2
clone size: .
CDR3 length: 17
CDR3 protein: CASSVLTGNSNTGELFF

V gene: TRBV18
J gene: TRBJ2-7
clone size: .
CDR3 length: 14
CDR3 protein: CASSPLGLADEQYF

V gene: TRBV28
J gene: TRBJ2-7
clone size: .
CDR3 length: 12
CDR3 protein: CASKAGTYEQYF